These T cell receptor beta chains were read from a single sample in a study of blood T cell repertoires in COVID-19. Libraries were prepared by immunoSEQ multiplex PCR; TCRdb keeps only in-frame clonotypes and omits some of them. The repertoire holds about 170,000 clones, with roughly 84% as singletons. Material: peripheral blood. The receptors here all came from a woman in her sixties with acute or convalescent COVID-19. Each CDR3 is given with its conserved first and last residue. D genes are given only for firm matches. Where a row states a size, it is once, few, many or the class of an expanded clone; other rows omit it.

>.|TRBV6-5|.|TRBJ1-2
CASRSNYGYTF
TGTGCCAGCAGGAGTAACTATGGCTACACCTTC
>TRBD2|TRBV9|.|TRBJ2-1
CASSVGEGLGEQFF
TGTGCCAGCAGCGTAGGGGAGGGATTGGGTGAGCAGTTCTTC
>.|TRBV6-1|.|TRBJ2-7
CASSVFTPDTAYEQYF
TGTGCCAGCAGTGTTTTTACCCCGGACACCGCCTACGAGCAGTACTTC
>TRBD1|TRBV5-1|.|TRBJ1-4
CASRDREANEKLFF
TGCGCCAGCAGAGACAGGGAGGCTAATGAAAAACTGTTTTTT
>TRBD1|TRBV3-1/TRBV3-2|.|TRBJ1-4
CASSPPGTGVEKLFF
TGTGCCAGCAGCCCACCCGGGACAGGGGTGGAAAAACTGTTTTTT
>.|TRBV11-2|few|TRBJ2-7
CASSQGFGPYEQYF
TGTGCCAGCAGCCAGGGTTTCGGTCCCTACGAGCAGTACTTC
>.|TRBV19|.|TRBJ2-7
CASSIQGGGYEQYF
TGTGCCAGTAGTATTCAGGGAGGTGGCTACGAGCAGTACTTC
>TRBD1|TRBV23-1|few|TRBJ1-2
CASSQGRDRVPFSYGYTF
TGCGCCAGCAGTCAGGGCCGGGACAGGGTGCCGTTTAGCTATGGCTACACCTTC
>TRBD2|TRBV7-3|.|TRBJ2-3
CASSLIPSYGTSGGPGVADTQYF
TGTGCCAGCAGCTTAATCCCAAGCTACGGGACTAGCGGGGGCCCGGGTGTTGCAGATACGCAGTATTTT
>.|TRBV3-1/TRBV3-2|.|TRBJ2-7
CASSQVRGADYEQYF
TGTGCCAGCAGCCAAGTTCGGGGGGCCGACTACGAGCAGTACTTC
>TRBD1|TRBV5-8|.|TRBJ1-4
CASSPGQGPATNEKLFF
TGTGCCAGCAGCCCGGGACAGGGACCGGCAACTAATGAAAAACTGTTTTTT
>.|TRBV4-1|.|TRBJ1-5
CASSQDGQGSNQPQHF
TGCGCCAGCAGCCAAGACGGTCAGGGGAGCAATCAGCCCCAGCATTTT
>TRBD1|TRBV27|.|TRBJ1-5
CASRSQGAGIGPQHF
TGTGCCAGCAGGTCCCAGGGGGCGGGGATTGGGCCCCAGCATTTT
>TRBD2|TRBV11-3|.|TRBJ2-2
CASSLWEGLDTGELFF
TGTGCCAGCAGCCTATGGGAGGGCTTGGACACCGGGGAGCTGTTTTTT
>TRBD1|TRBV15|.|TRBJ1-1
CATSPRTGDNTEAFF
TGTGCCACCAGCCCGAGGACAGGCGATAACACTGAAGCTTTCTTT
>.|TRBV6-6|.|TRBJ2-2
CASTANTGELFF
TGTGCCAGCACAGCGAACACCGGGGAGCTGTTTTTT
>TRBD2|TRBV5-1|.|TRBJ2-5
CASTASTGGGGKGETQYF
TGCGCCAGCACCGCCTCTACGGGCGGGGGGGGTAAAGGAGAGACCCAGTACTTC
>.|TRBV28|.|TRBJ2-7
CASSPHRETGSYEQYF
TGTGCCAGCAGTCCACACAGGGAAACCGGCTCCTACGAGCAGTACTTC
>.|TRBV7-9|.|TRBJ1-3
CASSFIRGQRFGNTIYF
TGTGCCAGCAGCTTCATTCGAGGCCAGCGCTTCGGAAACACCATATATTTT
>TRBD1|TRBV28|.|TRBJ2-4
CASSPGQGGAKNIQYF
TGTGCCAGCAGTCCTGGACAGGGGGGGGCCAAAAACATTCAGTACTTC
>TRBD1|TRBV16|.|TRBJ2-7
CASSQSNRGSEQYF
TGTGCCAGCAGCCAATCGAACAGGGGGAGCGAGCAGTACTTC
>TRBD1|TRBV2|.|TRBJ1-1
CASTGTGGKTEAFF
TGTGCCAGTACCGGGACAGGGGGCAAGACTGAAGCTTTCTTT
>TRBD1|TRBV6-5|once|TRBJ2-7
CASSLPSTGEYEQYF
TGTGCCAGCAGTTTACCCTCGACAGGGGAATACGAGCAGTACTTC
>TRBD2|TRBV5-1|.|TRBJ2-2
CASSFPPGGGSTGELFF
TGCGCCAGCAGCTTTCCCCCTGGCGGGGGTAGCACCGGGGAGCTGTTTTTT
>.|TRBV12-3/TRBV12-4|.|TRBJ1-5
CASSFASGKPQHF
TGTGCCAGCAGTTTTGCCAGCGGGAAGCCCCAGCATTTT
>TRBD1|TRBV2|.|TRBJ1-1
CASSDWTGMDTEAFF
TGTGCCAGCAGTGACTGGACAGGGATGGACACTGAAGCTTTCTTT
>TRBD1|TRBV4-1|.|TRBJ1-1
CASNQGAWTDTEAFF
TGCGCCAGCAATCAGGGGGCGTGGACGGACACTGAAGCTTTCTTT
>.|TRBV5-6|.|TRBJ1-5
CASSLRSAAAYSNQPQHF
TGTGCCAGCAGCTTAAGATCGGCCGCGGCGTATAGCAATCAGCCCCAGCATTTT
>.|TRBV12-3/TRBV12-4|.|TRBJ2-2
CASSNPGTGELFF
TGTGCCAGCAGTAACCCAGGGACCGGGGAGCTGTTTTTT
>TRBD1|TRBV29-1|few|TRBJ1-1
CSVARGDSTEAFF
TGCAGCGTGGCCAGGGGGGACAGCACTGAAGCTTTCTTT
>TRBD1|TRBV6-5|once|TRBJ2-2
CASSRQGTGGELFF
TGTGCCAGCAGCCGACAGGGTACGGGCGGGGAGCTGTTTTTT
>.|TRBV7-2|.|TRBJ2-5
CASSGGVRETQYF
TGTGCCAGCAGCGGAGGGGTCCGGGAGACCCAGTACTTC
>TRBD1|TRBV19|.|TRBJ1-6
CASSLRTGVNSPLHF
TGTGCCAGTAGTCTCAGGACAGGGGTCAATTCACCCCTCCACTTT
>TRBD1|TRBV5-6|.|TRBJ2-7
CASSLTGVSYEQYF
TGTGCCAGCAGCCTTACAGGGGTCTCCTACGAGCAGTACTTC
>.|TRBV28|.|TRBJ1-2
CASREGVGYTF
TGTGCCAGCCGGGAGGGTGTTGGCTACACCTTC
>.|TRBV29-1|.|TRBJ1-1
CSTGRNTEAFF
TGCAGCACCGGGAGGAACACTGAAGCTTTCTTT
>.|TRBV7-2|.|TRBJ1-5
CASSLVSWGVSNQPQHF
TGTGCCAGCAGCTTAGTTTCTTGGGGGGTCAGCAATCAGCCCCAGCATTTT
>.|TRBV19|.|TRBJ1-2
CASSSPLTRICRKGNYGYTF
TGTGCCAGTAGCTCCCCCCTTACGAGGATCTGCAGGAAGGGGAACTATGGCTACACCTTC
>.|TRBV18|few|TRBJ2-7
CASSPDTNYEQYF
TGTGCCAGCTCACCAGACACCAACTACGAGCAGTACTTC
>.|TRBV5-1|.|TRBJ1-5
CASSLVAGSNQPQHF
TGCGCCAGCAGCTTGGTCGCAGGGAGCAATCAGCCCCAGCATTTT
>TRBD1|TRBV7-9|.|TRBJ1-6
CASSLTGQYNSPLHF
TGTGCCAGCAGCCTAACGGGACAGTATAATTCACCCCTCCACTTT
>.|TRBV7-9|.|TRBJ1-2
CASSRDGGSGYTF
TGTGCCAGCAGCCGTGACGGGGGTAGTGGCTACACCTTC
>TRBD1|TRBV10-3|few|TRBJ1-6
CAIRETGIDNSPLHF
TGTGCCATCAGGGAGACAGGGATCGATAATTCACCCCTCCACTTT
>TRBD2|TRBV2|.|TRBJ2-5
CASSSLGTSGVQTQYF
TGTGCCAGCAGTTCCCTTGGGACTAGCGGCGTGCAGACCCAGTACTTC
>.|TRBV4-2|once|TRBJ1-5
CASSQEGDSNQPQHF
TGTGCCAGCAGCCAAGAAGGAGATAGCAATCAGCCCCAGCATTTT
>.|TRBV7-2|.|TRBJ1-6
CASSPQGSYNSPLHF
TGTGCCAGCAGCCCCCAGGGCTCCTATAATTCACCCCTCCACTTT
>TRBD1|TRBV7-2|.|TRBJ1-5
CASSFGQGNQPQHF
TGTGCCAGCAGCTTTGGACAGGGGAATCAGCCCCAGCATTTT
>.|TRBV30|.|TRBJ2-1
CAWSREVNEQFF
TGTGCCTGGAGCAGAGAGGTCAATGAGCAGTTCTTC
>TRBD1|TRBV7-2|.|TRBJ2-3
CASSLQTGGTDTQYF
TGTGCCAGCAGCCTACAGACAGGGGGCACAGATACGCAGTATTTT
>TRBD1|TRBV4-1|.|TRBJ1-6
CASSPGQGAGNSPLHF
TGCGCCAGCAGCCCGGGACAGGGGGCTGGCAATTCACCCCTCCACTTT
>TRBD2|TRBV7-2|.|TRBJ2-5
CASSLVLGTRARETQYF
TGTGCCAGCAGCTTAGTTCTCGGGACTAGAGCTCGAGAGACCCAGTACTTC
>TRBD1|TRBV29-1|.|TRBJ2-7
CSVLTGGYEQYF
TGCAGCGTGTTGACAGGGGGCTACGAGCAGTACTTC
>.|TRBV7-2|.|TRBJ1-2
CASSWARDYGYTF
TGTGCCAGCAGCTGGGCCAGGGACTATGGCTACACCTTC
>TRBD2|TRBV4-3|.|TRBJ2-5
CASSQGAGLAGTQYF
TGCGCCAGCAGCCAAGGCGCGGGACTAGCGGGGACCCAGTACTTC
>.|TRBV11-3|.|TRBJ2-1
CASSQNMNEQFF
TGTGCCAGCAGCCAGAATATGAATGAGCAGTTCTTC
>.|TRBV18|few|TRBJ1-2
CASSPPGQYGYTF
TGTGCCAGCTCACCACCTGGGCAGTATGGCTACACCTTC
>.|TRBV30|.|TRBJ1-5
CAWSQTGRGPNQPQHF
TGTGCCTGGAGCCAAACGGGCAGGGGCCCCAATCAGCCCCAGCATTTT
>TRBD1|TRBV19|.|TRBJ1-2
CALGQGYGYTF
TGTGCCTTGGGACAGGGTTATGGCTACACCTTC
>.|TRBV6-4|.|TRBJ1-2
CASSDSGGNYGYTF
TGTGCCAGCAGTGACTCGGGGGGGAACTATGGCTACACCTTC
>TRBD1|TRBV27|few|TRBJ2-3
CASSSRRTGRPTITDTQYF
TGTGCCAGCAGTTCACGCCGGACAGGCCGACCAACAATCACAGATACGCAGTATTTT